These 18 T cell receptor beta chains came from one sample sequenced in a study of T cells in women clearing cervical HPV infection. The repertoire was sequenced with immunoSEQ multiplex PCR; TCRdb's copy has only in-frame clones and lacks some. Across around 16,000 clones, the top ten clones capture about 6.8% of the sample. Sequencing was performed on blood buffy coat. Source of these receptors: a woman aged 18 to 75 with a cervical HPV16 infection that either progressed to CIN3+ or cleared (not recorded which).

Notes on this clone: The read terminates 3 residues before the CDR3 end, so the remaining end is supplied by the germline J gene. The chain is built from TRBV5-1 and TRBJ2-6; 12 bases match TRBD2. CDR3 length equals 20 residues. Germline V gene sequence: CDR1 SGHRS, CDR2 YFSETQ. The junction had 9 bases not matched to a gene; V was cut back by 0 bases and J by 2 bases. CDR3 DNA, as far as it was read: TGCGCCAGCAGCTTGGGGACTAGCGGGGCCGCGGGTACTGGGGCCAACGTC. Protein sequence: CASSLGTSGAAGTGANV. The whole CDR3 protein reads CASSLGTSGAAGTGANVLTF.

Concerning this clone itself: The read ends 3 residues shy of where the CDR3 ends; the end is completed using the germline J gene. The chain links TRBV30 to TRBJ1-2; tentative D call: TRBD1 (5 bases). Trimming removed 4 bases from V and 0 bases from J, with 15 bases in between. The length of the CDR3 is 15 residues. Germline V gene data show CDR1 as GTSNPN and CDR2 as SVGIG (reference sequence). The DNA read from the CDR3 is TGTGCCTGGATTTTTAGGCAGGGAGCTAACTATGGC. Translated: CAWIFRQGANYG. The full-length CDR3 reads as CAWIFRQGANYGYTF.

Incomplete CDR3 DNA: TGTGCCAGCAGCCAATTAACCCTACAGAGCTCCTACAATGAG. Translation: CASSQLTLQSSYNE. The whole CDR3 region reads CASSQLTLQSSYNEQFF. This chain links TRBV16 with TRBJ2-1; no definite D call. The read ends 3 residues early relative to the CDR3; the germline J gene fills the gap. CDR3 size: 17 residues. Germline V CDR1 and CDR2: KGHSY, FQNENV. Trimming removed 1 base at V and 0 bases at J, with 13 bases between. The full variable domain, in which reference TRBV16 and TRBJ2-1 provide the parts outside the CDR3, is GEEVAQTPKHLVRGEGQKAKLYCAPIKGHSYVFWYQQVLKNEFKFLISFQNENVFDETGMPKERFSAKCLPNSPCSLEIQATKLEDSAVYFCASSQLTLQSSYNEQFFGPGTRLTVL.

CDR3 DNA, as far as it was read: TGTGCCAGCAGCCCGGACAGGGGGCAA. This encodes CASSPDRGQ. The whole CDR3 protein reads CASSPDRGQAFF. The chain uses TRBV7-9 and TRBJ1-1; 11 nucleotides line up with TRBD1. With the read ending 3 residues before the CDR3 end, the germline J gene is used to fill in that end. CDR1 and CDR2 (germline): SEHNR, FQNEAQ (reference sequence). The CDR3 spans 12 residues.

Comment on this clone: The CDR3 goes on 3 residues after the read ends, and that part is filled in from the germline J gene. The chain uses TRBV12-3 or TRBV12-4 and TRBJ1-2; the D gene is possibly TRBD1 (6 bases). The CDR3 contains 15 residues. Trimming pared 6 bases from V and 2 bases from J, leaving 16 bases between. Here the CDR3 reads CASSNTLGQNYGYTF. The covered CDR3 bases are TGTGCCAGCAGCAACACCCTCGGACAGAACTATGGC.

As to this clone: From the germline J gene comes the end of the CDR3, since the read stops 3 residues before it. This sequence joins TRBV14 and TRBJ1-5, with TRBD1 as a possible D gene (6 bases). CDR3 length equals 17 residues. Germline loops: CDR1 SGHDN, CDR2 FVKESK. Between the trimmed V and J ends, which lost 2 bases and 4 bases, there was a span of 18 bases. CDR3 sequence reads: CASSQLAAGGVNQPQHF. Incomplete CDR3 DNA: TGTGCCAGCAGCCAACTCGCGGCGGGGGGCGTAAATCAGCCC. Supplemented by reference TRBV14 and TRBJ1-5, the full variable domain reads EAGVTQFPSHSVIEKGQTVTLRCDPISGHDNLYWYRRVMGKEIKFLLHFVKESKQDESGMPNNRFLAERTGGTYSTLKVQPAELEDSGVYFCASSQLAAGGVNQPQHFGDGTRLSIL.

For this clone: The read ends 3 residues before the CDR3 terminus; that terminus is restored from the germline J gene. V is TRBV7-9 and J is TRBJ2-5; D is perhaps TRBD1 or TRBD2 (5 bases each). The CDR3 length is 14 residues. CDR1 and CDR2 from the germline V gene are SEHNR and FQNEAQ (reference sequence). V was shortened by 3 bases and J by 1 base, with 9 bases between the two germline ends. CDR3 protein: CASSLRGTQETQYF. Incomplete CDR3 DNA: TGTGCCAGCAGCTTGAGGGGCACCCAAGAGACC.

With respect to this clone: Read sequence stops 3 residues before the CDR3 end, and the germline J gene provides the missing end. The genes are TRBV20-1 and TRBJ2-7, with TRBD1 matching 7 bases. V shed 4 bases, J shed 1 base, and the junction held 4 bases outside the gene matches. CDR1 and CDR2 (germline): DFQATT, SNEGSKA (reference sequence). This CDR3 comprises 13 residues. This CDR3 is CSANRDRSYEQYF. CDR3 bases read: TGCAGTGCTAACCGGGACAGATCCTACGAG.

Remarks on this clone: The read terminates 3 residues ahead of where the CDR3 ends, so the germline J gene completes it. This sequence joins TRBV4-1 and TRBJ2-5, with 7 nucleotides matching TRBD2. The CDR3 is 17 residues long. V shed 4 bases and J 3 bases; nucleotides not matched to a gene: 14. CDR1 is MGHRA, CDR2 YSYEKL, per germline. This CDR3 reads CASSPPVLRGWEETQYF. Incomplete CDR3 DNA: TGCGCCAGCAGCCCCCCGGTCTTGCGGGGGTGGGAAGAGACC.

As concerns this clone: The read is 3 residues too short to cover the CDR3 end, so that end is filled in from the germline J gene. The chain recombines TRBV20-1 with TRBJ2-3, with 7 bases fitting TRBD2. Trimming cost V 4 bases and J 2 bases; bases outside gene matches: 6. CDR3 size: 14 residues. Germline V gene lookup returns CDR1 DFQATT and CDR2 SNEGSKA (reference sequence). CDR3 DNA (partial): TGCAGTGCTAAGTCTGGACTAGACACAGATACG. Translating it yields CSAKSGLDTDT. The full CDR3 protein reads CSAKSGLDTDTQYF.

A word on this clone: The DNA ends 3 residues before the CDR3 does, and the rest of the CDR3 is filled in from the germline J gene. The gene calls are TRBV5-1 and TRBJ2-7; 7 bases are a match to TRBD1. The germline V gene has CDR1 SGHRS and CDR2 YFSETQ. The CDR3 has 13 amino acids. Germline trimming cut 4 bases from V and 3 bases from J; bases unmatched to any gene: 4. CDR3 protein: CASSRDRDYEQYF. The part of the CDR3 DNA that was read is TGCGCCAGCAGCAGGGACAGAGACTACGAG.

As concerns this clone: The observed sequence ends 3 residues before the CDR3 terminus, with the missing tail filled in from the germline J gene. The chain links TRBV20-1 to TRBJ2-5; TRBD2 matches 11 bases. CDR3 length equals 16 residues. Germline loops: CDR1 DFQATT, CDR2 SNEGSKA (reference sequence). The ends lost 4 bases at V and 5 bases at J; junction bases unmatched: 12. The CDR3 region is CSATFLSGGARETQYF. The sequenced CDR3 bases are TGCAGTGCTACTTTTCTTAGCGGGGGGGCTCGGGAGACC.

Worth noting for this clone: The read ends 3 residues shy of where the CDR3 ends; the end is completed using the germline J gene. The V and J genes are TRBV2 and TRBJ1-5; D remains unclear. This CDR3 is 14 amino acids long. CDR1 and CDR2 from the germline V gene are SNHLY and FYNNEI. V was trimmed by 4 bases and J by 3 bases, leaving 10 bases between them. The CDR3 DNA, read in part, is TGTGCCAGCAGTGCTGACAATTTCAATCAGCCC. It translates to CASSADNFNQP. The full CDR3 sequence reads CASSADNFNQPQHF.

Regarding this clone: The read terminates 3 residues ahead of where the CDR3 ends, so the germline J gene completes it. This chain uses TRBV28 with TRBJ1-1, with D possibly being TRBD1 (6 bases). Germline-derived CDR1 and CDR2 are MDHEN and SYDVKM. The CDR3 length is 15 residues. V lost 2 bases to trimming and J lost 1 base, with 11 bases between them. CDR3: CASSLVDRRNTEAFF. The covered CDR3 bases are TGTGCCAGCAGTTTAGTCGACAGGAGGAACACTGAA.

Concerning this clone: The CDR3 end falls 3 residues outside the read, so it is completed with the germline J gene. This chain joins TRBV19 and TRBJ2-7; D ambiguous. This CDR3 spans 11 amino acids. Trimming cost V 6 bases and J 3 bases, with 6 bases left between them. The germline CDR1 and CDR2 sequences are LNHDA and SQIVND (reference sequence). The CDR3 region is CASRTLYEQYF. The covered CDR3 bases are TGTGCCAGTAGGACACTCTACGAG.

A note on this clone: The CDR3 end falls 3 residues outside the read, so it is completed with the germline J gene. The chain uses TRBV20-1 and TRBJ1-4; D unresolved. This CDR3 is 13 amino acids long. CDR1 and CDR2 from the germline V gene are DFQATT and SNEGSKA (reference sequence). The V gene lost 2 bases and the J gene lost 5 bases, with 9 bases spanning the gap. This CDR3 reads CSARLRSNEKLFF. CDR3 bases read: TGCAGTGCTAGACTGCGCTCCAATGAAAAA.

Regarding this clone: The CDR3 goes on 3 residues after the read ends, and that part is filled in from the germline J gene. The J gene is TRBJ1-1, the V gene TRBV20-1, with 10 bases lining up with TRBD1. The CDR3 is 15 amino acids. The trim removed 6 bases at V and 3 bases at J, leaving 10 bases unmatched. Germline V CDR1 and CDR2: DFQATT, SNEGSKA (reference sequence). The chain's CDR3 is CSAHNLGTGDTEAFF. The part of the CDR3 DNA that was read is TGCAGTGCCCACAACCTGGGGACAGGGGACACTGAA.

The CDR3 is CSARDLRGGTDTQYF. The DNA read from the CDR3 is TGCAGTGCTAGAGATTTGCGGGGGGGCACAGATACG. J is TRBJ2-3 and V is TRBV20-1, with TRBD2 identical over 8 bases. The CDR3 is cut off 3 residues early in the read; its end comes from the germline J gene. Trimming at V came to 0 bases and at J to 1 base, leaving 3 bases not matched to a gene. Germline V CDR1 and CDR2: DFQATT, SNEGSKA (reference sequence). The CDR3 runs 15 residues.